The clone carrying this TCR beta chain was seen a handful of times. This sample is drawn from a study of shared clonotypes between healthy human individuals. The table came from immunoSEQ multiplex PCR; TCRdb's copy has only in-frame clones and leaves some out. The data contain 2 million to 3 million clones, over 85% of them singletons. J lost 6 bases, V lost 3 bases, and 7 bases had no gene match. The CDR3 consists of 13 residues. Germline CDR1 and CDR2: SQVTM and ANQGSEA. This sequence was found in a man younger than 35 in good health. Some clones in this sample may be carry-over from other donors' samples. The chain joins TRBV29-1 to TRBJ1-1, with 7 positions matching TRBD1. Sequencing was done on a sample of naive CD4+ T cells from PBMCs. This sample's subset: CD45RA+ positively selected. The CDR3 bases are TGCAGCGTTGAGAGGACAGGTTTCGCTGAAGCTTTCTTT. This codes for CSVERTGFAEAFF.